One sample yielded the 17 T cell receptor beta chains listed below, sequenced in a study of cytomegalovirus exposure and HLA in healthy donors. It was with 60 Vbeta and 13 Jbeta primers that the PCR ran. Some clones are missing from TCRdb's copy, which holds only in-frame ones; the method was immunoSEQ multiplex PCR. The sample contains some 130,000 clones, 70% to 80% of which appear only once. Specimen: PBMCs. These receptors all stem from a female donor in good health and CMV-seronegative.

The chain uses TRBV30 and TRBJ1-1; the D gene is possibly TRBD1 (6 bases). The germline CDR1 and CDR2 sequences are GTSNPN and SVGIG (reference sequence). The CDR3 is 14 residues long. Trimming pared 1 base from V and 0 bases from J, leaving 9 bases between. CDR3 DNA: TGTGCCTGGAGTGCCGGACAGTTGAACACTGAAGCTTTCTTT. The encoded protein is CAWSAGQLNTEAFF.

The rearrangement joins TRBV4-2 to TRBJ2-5, with 9 positions matching TRBD2. The V gene end was trimmed by 4 bases and the J gene end by 4 bases; junction bases not matched to a gene: 4. The germline gives CDR1 LGHNA, CDR2 YNFKEQ. This CDR3 contains 14 residues. Here the CDR3 DNA reads TGTGCCAGCAGCCTCGGCGGGGGGGGAGAGACCCAGTACTTC. Translating it yields CASSLGGGGETQYF.

The rearrangement joins TRBV6-5 to TRBJ1-6, with TRBD1 identical over 7 bases. Trimming cost V 6 bases and J 7 bases; bases outside gene matches: 6. Germline CDR1 is MNHEY and CDR2 is SVGAGI. The CDR3 has 14 residues. Here the CDR3 reads CASRGDRKNSPLHF. Here the CDR3 DNA reads TGTGCCAGCAGGGGGGACAGAAAAAATTCACCCCTCCACTTT.

The chain recombines TRBV28 with TRBJ2-7, with 15 positions matching TRBD2. The germline V gene encodes CDR1 MDHEN and CDR2 SYDVKM. The J segment lost 3 bases and the V segment lost 10 bases, leaving 4 bases of the junction unmatched. The CDR3 covers 14 residues. The CDR3 region has the DNA TGTGCCACCGGACTAGCGGGAGGGGTCTACGAGCAGTACTTC. Translation gives CATGLAGGVYEQYF. The variable domain in full, completed from reference TRBV28 and TRBJ2-7, reads DVKVTQSSRYLVKRTGEKVFLECVQDMDHENMFWYRQDPGLGLRLIYFSYDVKMKEKGDIPEGYSVSREKKERFSLILESASTNQTSMYLCATGLAGGVYEQYFGPGTRLTVT.

V usage is TRBV28 and J usage is TRBJ2-7; D unclear. The CDR3 has 14 amino acids. Per the germline V gene, CDR1 is MDHEN and CDR2 is SYDVKM. Trimming left V 1 base short and J 0 bases short, with 7 bases between. The CDR3 DNA reads as TGTGCCAGCAGTTTATATCCAGACTCCTACGAGCAGTACTTC. Its translation is CASSLYPDSYEQYF.

The chain recombines TRBV4-3 with TRBJ2-7, with D possibly matching TRBD2 (6 bases). Trimming took 0 bases from V and 6 from J, leaving 9 bases between them. Germline V gene data show CDR1 as LGHNA and CDR2 as YSLEER. CDR3 size: 13 residues. The CDR3: CASSQELAAEQYF. CDR3 bases: TGCGCCAGCAGCCAAGAACTAGCTGCCGAGCAGTACTTC.

The chain uses TRBV28 and TRBJ2-1; 11 bases align to TRBD2. Germline V lookup: CDR1 MDHEN, CDR2 SYDVKM. Unmatched junction bases numbered 3, after V lost 5 bases and J lost 3 bases. The CDR3 is 15 residues long. This CDR3 is CASSEGLAVYNEQFF. CDR3 DNA: TGTGCCAGCAGTGAGGGACTAGCGGTCTACAATGAGCAGTTCTTC.

This chain joins TRBV7-2 and TRBJ2-5, with D maybe TRBD2 (6 bases). The end of the DNA fits TRBJ2-7 better, so the J call may be wrong. Germline CDR1 reads SGHTA; CDR2 reads FQGNSA. The CDR3 totals 15 residues. The CDR3 region has the DNA TGTGCCAGCAGCCCACTGCCCGGGACTTCCTACGAGCAGTACTTC. This gives the protein CASSPLPGTSYEQYF.

The chain links TRBV7-6 to TRBJ2-7, with a possible D match to TRBD1 (6 bases). The CDR3 spans 12 residues. Trimming removed 5 bases from V and 4 bases from J, with 9 bases in between. Germline loops: CDR1 SGHVS, CDR2 FNYEAQ. The CDR3 DNA reads TGTGCCAGCAGCGCTACAGGGTACGAGCAGTACTTC. Encoded protein: CASSATGYEQYF.

This clone was detected a few times. V usage is TRBV7-6 and J usage is TRBJ1-1, with no clear D. This CDR3 region has 13 residues. Per the germline V gene, CDR1 is SGHVS and CDR2 is FNYEAQ. V was trimmed by 5 bases and J by 0 bases, leaving 7 bases between them. The CDR3 here is CASSPRLNTEAFF. The CDR3 DNA is TGTGCCAGCAGCCCGCGGCTGAACACTGAAGCTTTCTTT. The full variable domain, in which reference TRBV7-6 and TRBJ1-1 provide the parts outside the CDR3, is GAGVSQSPRYKVTKRGQDVALRCDPISGHVSLYWYRQALGQGPEFLTYFNYEAQQDKSGLPNDRFSAERPEGSISTLTIQRTEQRDSAMYRCASSPRLNTEAFFGQGTRLTVV.

The V call is TRBV9, the J call TRBJ1-5; TRBD1 aligns across 8 bases. Unmatched junction bases numbered 3, after V lost 4 bases and J lost 3 bases. CDR1 is SGDLS and CDR2 is YYNGEE in the germline V gene. This CDR3 is built from 14 residues. The CDR3 coding sequence is TGTGCCAGCAGCCCGGACAGGGCCAATCAGCCCCAGCATTTT. This encodes CASSPDRANQPQHF. Filled out from reference TRBV9 and TRBJ1-5, the complete variable domain reads DSGVTQTPKHLITATGQRVTLRCSPRSGDLSVYWYQQSLDQGLQFLIQYYNGEERAKGNILERFSAQQFPDLHSELNLSSLELGDSALYFCASSPDRANQPQHFGDGTRLSIL.

This chain links TRBV4-3 with TRBJ2-7; a possible D gene is TRBD1 (6 bases). With 2 bases removed from V and 6 bases from J, the gap between germline ends came to 11 bases. This CDR3 has 13 residues. CDR1 is LGHNA, CDR2 YSLEER, per germline. In DNA, the CDR3 is TGCGCCAGCAGCCAAACTACGACAGGCGAGCAGTACTTC. Its protein is CASSQTTTGEQYF.

The V gene is TRBV29-1, the J gene TRBJ2-5, with D unresolved. The CDR3 runs 13 residues. Germline CDR1 SQVTM, CDR2 ANQGSEA. V gave up 3 bases and J gave up 4 bases, with 12 bases separating them. The CDR3 loop reads CSVERLYGETQYF. The DNA of the CDR3 is TGCAGCGTTGAGAGGTTGTATGGAGAGACCCAGTACTTC.

This chain uses TRBV7-9 with TRBJ1-1, with 8 bases that match TRBD1. V trimming: 5 bases; J trimming: 2 bases; junction bases outside the gene matches: 7. Germline-derived CDR1 and CDR2 are SEHNR and FQNEAQ (reference sequence). CDR3 length: 15 amino acids. For the CDR3, the DNA is TGTGCCAGCAGCCCTGGGGGACAGGCAAACACTGAAGCTTTCTTT. Translation gives CASSPGGQANTEAFF.

V usage is TRBV5-1 and J usage is TRBJ1-4, with D maybe TRBD1 (5 bases). Germline CDR1 and CDR2: SGHRS and YFSETQ. The CDR3 totals 14 residues. V lost 2 bases, J lost 6 bases, and 11 bases lay in between. In DNA form, the CDR3 reads TGCGCCAGCAGCTTAAGGGGAGGGGATGAAAAACTGTTTTTT. Translated, it gives CASSLRGGDEKLFF.

The rearrangement joins TRBV7-9 to TRBJ1-5; D ambiguous. V lost 0 bases and J lost 8, with 17 bases in between. The CDR3 is made up of 16 amino acids. Germline CDR1 is SEHNR and CDR2 is FQNEAQ (reference sequence). Here the CDR3 reads CASSLAAGPGGKPQHF. The DNA of the CDR3 is TGTGCCAGCAGCTTAGCGGCAGGCCCCGGTGGCAAGCCCCAGCATTTT.

The chain carries TRBV6-5 and TRBJ2-7; the match to TRBD1 covers 7 bases. J was trimmed by 7 bases and V by 5 bases; bases with no gene match: 11. The CDR3 is 14 amino acids. Germline V gives CDR1 MNHEY, CDR2 SVGAGI. The CDR3 loop is CASSSTGALGEQYF. The CDR3 DNA sequence: TGTGCCAGCAGTAGCACAGGGGCTCTTGGTGAGCAGTACTTC.